The clone carrying this TCR beta chain was recorded a few times. This sample is drawn from a study of T-cell reconstitution after alpha-beta-depleted transplantation in children. Unique molecular identifiers were incorporated into the prepared TCRbeta library. TCRdb independently ran MiXCR on the PCR reads; one entry per CDR3 protein. The repertoire holds about 500,000 distinct CDR3 sequences, with 32% as singletons. Trimming took off 4 bases at V and 0 bases at J, with 13 bases between the two ends. CDR1 and CDR2 (germline): SGHRS, YFSETQ. The CDR3 runs to 15 residues. The sample here was PBMCs from the stem cell graft donor, taken from the stem cell graft. This TCR was sampled from a human donor who donated a stem cell graft to a child with aplastic anemia. The V and J genes are TRBV5-1 and TRBJ1-1; tentative D call: TRBD1 (6 bases). The CDR3 nucleotides are TGCGCCAGCAGCCCTACTACAGGGATGAACACTGAAGCTTTCTTT. Its protein is CASSPTTGMNTEAFF.